This section outlines one T cell receptor beta chain sequence together with its context. Its antigen is undetermined. This sample is drawn from a study of shared clonotypes between healthy human individuals. Regarding the study as a whole: Clonotype sharing among donors was expected to depend on sequencing depth.

Germline V gene sequence: CDR1 SGHAT, CDR2 FQNNGV. V was shortened by 4 bases and J by 2 bases, with 13 bases between the two germline ends. The CDR3 totals 15 residues. The assay was immunoSEQ multiplex PCR, and TCRdb's table has in-frame clones only and misses some. The sample includes 550,000 to 600,000 clones, around three quarters of them seen just once. Unsorted samples drew genomic DNA from tens of millions of PBMCs. This receptor was obtained from a middle-aged woman in good health. Some clones in this sample may be carry-over from other donors' samples. Sequencing used PBMCs. V usage is TRBV11-2 and J usage is TRBJ2-3, with D possibly called TRBD1 or TRBD2 (5 bases each). The CDR3 here is CASSSSPGHTDTQYF. As DNA, the CDR3 is TGTGCCAGCAGCTCTAGCCCCGGACACACAGATACGCAGTATTTT.